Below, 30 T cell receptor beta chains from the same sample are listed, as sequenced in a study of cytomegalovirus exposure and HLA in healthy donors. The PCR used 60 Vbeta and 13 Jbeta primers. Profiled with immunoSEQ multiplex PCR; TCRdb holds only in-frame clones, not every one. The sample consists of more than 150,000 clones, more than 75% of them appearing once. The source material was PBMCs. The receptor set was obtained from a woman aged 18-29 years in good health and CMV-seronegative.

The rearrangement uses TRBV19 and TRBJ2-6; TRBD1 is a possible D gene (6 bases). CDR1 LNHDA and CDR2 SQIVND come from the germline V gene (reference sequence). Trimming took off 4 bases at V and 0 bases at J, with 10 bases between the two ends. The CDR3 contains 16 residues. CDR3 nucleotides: TGTGCCAGTAGTACCCGACAGGCCTCTGGGGCCAACGTCCTGACTTTC. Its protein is CASSTRQASGANVLTF.

The CDR3 spells CASSESSRQPYEQYF. Written as DNA, the CDR3 is TGCGCCAGCAGTGAGTCAAGCCGACAACCCTACGAGCAGTACTTC. The rearrangement uses TRBV10-2 and TRBJ2-7; unclear D gene. V lost 0 bases and J lost 2, with 11 bases in between. Germline-derived CDR1 and CDR2 are WSHSY and SAAADI. The CDR3 sequence is 15 residues long.

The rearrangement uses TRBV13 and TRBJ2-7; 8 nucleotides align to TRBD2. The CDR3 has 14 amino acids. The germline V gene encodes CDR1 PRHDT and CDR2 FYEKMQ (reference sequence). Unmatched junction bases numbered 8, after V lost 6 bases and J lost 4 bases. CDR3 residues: CASRGAGVKYEQYF. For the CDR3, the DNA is TGTGCCAGCAGGGGAGCGGGGGTAAAGTACGAGCAGTACTTC. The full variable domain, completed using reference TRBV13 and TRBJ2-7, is AAGVIQSPRHLIKEKRETATLKCYPIPRHDTVYWYQQGPGQDPQFLISFYEKMQSDKGSIPDRFSAQQFSDYHSELNMSSLELGDSALYFCASRGAGVKYEQYFGPGTRLTVT.

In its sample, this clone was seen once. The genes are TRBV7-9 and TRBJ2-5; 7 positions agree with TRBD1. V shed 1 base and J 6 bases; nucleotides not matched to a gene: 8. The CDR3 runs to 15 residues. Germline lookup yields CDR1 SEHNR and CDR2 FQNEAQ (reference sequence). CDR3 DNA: TGTGCCAGCAGCTTAGATTTAACAGGGGCCAAGACCCAGTACTTC. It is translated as CASSLDLTGAKTQYF.

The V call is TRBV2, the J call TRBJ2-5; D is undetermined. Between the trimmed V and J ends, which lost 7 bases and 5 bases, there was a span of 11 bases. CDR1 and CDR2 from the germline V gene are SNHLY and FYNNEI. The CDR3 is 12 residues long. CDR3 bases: TGTGCCAGCAATTTGGTCCGGGAGACCCAGTACTTC. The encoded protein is CASNLVRETQYF.

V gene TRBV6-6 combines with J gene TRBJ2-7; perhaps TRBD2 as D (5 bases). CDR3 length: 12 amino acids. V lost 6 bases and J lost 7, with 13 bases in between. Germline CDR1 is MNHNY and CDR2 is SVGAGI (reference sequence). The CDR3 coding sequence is TGTGCCAGCAGGAGAGCGGCGGAGGAGCAGTACTTC. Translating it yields CASRRAAEEQYF.

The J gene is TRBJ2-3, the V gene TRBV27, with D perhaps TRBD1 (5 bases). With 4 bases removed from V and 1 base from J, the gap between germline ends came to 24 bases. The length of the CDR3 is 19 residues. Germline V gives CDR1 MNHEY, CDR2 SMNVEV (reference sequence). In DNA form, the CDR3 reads TGTGCCAGCAGTTCCTACATCCTTCAGACAGAAGTCGGCACAGATACGCAGTATTTT. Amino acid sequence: CASSSYILQTEVGTDTQYF.

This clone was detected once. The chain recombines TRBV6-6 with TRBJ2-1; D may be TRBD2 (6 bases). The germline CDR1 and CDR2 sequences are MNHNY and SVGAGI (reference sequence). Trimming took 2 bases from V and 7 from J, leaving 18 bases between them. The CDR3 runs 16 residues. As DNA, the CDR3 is TGTGCCAGCAGTTACGACTTCCCTCCGGGGAGGAATGAGCAGTTCTTC. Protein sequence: CASSYDFPPGRNEQFF.

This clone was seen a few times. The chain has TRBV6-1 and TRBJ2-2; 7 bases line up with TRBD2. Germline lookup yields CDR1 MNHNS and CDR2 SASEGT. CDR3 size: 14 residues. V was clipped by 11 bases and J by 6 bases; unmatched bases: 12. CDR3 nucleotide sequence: TGTGCCGGGGCCCGGGGGGTACTCGCCGGGGAGCTGTTTTTT. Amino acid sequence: CAGARGVLAGELFF.

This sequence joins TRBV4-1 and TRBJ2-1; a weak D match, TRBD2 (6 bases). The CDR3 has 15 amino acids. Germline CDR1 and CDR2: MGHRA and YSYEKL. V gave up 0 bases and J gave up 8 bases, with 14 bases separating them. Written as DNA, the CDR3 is TGCGCCAGCAGCCAAGAGGATGGAGGAGGGGATGAGCAGTTCTTC. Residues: CASSQEDGGGDEQFF.

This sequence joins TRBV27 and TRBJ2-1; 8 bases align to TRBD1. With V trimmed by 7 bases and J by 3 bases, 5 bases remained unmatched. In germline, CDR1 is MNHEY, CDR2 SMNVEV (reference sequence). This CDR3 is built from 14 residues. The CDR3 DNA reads TGTGCCAGCACCAAGGACAGGGTCTACAATGAGCAGTTCTTC. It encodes CASTKDRVYNEQFF.

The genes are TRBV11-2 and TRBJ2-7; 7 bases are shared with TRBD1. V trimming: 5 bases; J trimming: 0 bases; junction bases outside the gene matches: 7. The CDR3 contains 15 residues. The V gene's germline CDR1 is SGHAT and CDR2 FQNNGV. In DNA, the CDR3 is TGTGCCAGCAGCCGGGACAGCCTAGTCTCCTACGAGCAGTACTTC. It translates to CASSRDSLVSYEQYF.

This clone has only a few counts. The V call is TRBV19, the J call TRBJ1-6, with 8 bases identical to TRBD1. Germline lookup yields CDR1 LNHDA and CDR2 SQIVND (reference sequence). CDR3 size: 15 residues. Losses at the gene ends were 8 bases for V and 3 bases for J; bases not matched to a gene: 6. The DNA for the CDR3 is TGTGCCAGTCAAGGGGACAGGATCTATAATTCACCCCTCCACTTT. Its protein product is CASQGDRIYNSPLHF. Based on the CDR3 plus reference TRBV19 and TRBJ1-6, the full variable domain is DGGITQSPKYLFRKEGQNVTLSCEQNLNHDAMYWYRQDPGQGLRLIYYSQIVNDFQKGDIAEGYSVSREKKESFPLTVTSAQKNPTAFYLCASQGDRIYNSPLHFGNGTRLTVT.

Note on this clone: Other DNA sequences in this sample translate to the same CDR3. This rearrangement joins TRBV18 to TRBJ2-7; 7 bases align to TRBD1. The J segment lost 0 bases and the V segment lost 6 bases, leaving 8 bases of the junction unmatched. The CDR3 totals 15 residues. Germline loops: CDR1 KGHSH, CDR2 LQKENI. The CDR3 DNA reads TGTGCCAGCTCCCCATCGACAGGGAGCTCCTACGAGCAGTACTTC. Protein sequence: CASSPSTGSSYEQYF.

CDR3 residues: CSVLSSYEQYF. The DNA of the CDR3 is TGCAGCGTTCTGAGCTCCTACGAGCAGTACTTC. The chain employs TRBV29-1 and TRBJ2-7; D not resolved. V shed 5 bases and J shed 0 bases, with 5 bases lying between them. The length of the CDR3 is 11 residues. CDR1 and CDR2 from the germline V gene are SQVTM and ANQGSEA.

CDR3 coding DNA: TGTGCCTGGAGTAGGAGCGCTAATCAGCCCCAGCATTTT. This translates into CAWSRSANQPQHF. The rearrangement joins TRBV30 to TRBJ1-5; D gene uncertain. This CDR3 has 13 amino acids. The V gene's germline CDR1 is GTSNPN and CDR2 SVGIG (reference sequence). V lost 2 bases and J 4 bases, leaving 9 bases between the germline ends.

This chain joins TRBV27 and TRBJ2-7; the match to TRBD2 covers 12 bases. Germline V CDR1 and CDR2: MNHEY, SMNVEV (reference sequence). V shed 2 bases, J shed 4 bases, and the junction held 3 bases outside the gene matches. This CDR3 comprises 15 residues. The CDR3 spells CASSLRLAGGYEQYF. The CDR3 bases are TGTGCCAGCAGTTTACGGCTAGCGGGAGGGTACGAGCAGTACTTC.

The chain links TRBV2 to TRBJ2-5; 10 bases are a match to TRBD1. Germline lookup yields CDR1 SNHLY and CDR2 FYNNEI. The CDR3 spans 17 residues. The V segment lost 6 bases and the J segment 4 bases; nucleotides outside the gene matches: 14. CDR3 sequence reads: CASRRLWGQGLAETQYF. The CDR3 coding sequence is TGTGCCAGCAGGCGTTTATGGGGACAGGGGTTGGCAGAGACCCAGTACTTC.

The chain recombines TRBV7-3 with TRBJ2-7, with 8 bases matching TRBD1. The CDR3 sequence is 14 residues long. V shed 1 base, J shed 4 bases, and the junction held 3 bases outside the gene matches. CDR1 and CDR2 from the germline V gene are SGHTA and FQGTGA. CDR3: CASSLNGQGYEQYF. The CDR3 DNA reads TGTGCCAGCAGCTTAAACGGACAGGGTTACGAGCAGTACTTC.

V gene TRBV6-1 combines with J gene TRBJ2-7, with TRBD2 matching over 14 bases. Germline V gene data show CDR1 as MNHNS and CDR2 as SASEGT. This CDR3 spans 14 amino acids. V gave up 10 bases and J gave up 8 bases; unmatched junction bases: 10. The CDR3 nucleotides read TGTGCCACAGACCAGACTAGCGGGAGGGCTAAGCAGTACTTC. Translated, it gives CATDQTSGRAKQYF.

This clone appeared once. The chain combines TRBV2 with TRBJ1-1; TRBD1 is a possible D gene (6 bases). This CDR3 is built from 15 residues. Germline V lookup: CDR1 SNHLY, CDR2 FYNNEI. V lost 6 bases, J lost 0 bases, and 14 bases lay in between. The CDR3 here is CASRDLTGMNTEAFF. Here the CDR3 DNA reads TGTGCCAGCAGAGATTTGACAGGTATGAACACTGAAGCTTTCTTT. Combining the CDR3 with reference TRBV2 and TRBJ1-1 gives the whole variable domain EPEVTQTPSHQVTQMGQEVILRCVPISNHLYFYWYRQILGQKVEFLVSFYNNEISEKSEIFDDQFSVERPDGSNFTLKIRSTKLEDSAMYFCASRDLTGMNTEAFFGQGTRLTVV.

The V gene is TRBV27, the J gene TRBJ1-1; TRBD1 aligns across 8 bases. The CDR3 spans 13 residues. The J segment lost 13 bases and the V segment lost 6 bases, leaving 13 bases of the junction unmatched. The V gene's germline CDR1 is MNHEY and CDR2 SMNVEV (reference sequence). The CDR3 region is CASSRGEDRVGFF. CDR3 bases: TGTGCCAGCAGCCGGGGGGAGGACAGGGTAGGTTTCTTT.

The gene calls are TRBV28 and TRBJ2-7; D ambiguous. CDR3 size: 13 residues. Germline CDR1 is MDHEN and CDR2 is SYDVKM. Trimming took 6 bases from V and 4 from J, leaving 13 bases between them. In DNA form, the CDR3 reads TGTGCCAGCAGCCCTGGTGGGCTGTACGAGCAGTACTTC. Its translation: CASSPGGLYEQYF.

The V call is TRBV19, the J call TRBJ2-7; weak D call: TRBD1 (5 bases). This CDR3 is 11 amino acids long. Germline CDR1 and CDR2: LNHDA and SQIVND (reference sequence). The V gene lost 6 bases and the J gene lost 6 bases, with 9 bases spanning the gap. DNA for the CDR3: TGTGCCAGTAGGCAGGGTAGCGAGCAGTACTTC. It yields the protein CASRQGSEQYF.

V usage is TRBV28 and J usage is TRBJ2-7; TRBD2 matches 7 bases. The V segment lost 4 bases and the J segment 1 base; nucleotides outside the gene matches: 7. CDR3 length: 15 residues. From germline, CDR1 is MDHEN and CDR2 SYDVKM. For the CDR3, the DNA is TGTGCCAGCAGTTCCCGCCTAGCGGATTCCTACGAGCAGTACTTC. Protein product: CASSSRLADSYEQYF.

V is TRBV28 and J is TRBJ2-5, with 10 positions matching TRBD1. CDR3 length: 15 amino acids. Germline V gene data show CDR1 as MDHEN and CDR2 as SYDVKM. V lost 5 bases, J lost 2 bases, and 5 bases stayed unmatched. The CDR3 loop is CASSVPGQGQETQYF. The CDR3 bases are TGTGCCAGCAGTGTACCGGGACAGGGGCAAGAGACCCAGTACTTC. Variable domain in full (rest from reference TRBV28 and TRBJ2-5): DVKVTQSSRYLVKRTGEKVFLECVQDMDHENMFWYRQDPGLGLRLIYFSYDVKMKEKGDIPEGYSVSREKKERFSLILESASTNQTSMYLCASSVPGQGQETQYFGPGTRLLVL.

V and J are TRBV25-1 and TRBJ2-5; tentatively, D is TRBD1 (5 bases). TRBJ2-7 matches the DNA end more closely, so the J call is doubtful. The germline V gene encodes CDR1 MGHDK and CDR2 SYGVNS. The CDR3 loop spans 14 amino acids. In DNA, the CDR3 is TGTGCCAGCAGTGGTCCCGACAGATCCTACGAGCAGTACTTC. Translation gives CASSGPDRSYEQYF.

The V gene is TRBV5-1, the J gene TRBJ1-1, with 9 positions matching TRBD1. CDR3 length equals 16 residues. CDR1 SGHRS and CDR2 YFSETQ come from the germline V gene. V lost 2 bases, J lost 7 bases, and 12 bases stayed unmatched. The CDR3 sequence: CASSLVTGQGSFEAFF. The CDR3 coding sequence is TGCGCCAGCAGCTTAGTTACGGGACAGGGTTCTTTTGAAGCTTTCTTT.

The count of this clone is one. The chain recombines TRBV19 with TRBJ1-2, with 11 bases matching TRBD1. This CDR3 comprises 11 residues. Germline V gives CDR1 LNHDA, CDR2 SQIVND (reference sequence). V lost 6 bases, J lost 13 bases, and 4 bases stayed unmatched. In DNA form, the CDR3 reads TGTGCCAGTAGCGTGGACAGGGGGCTCACCTTC. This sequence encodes CASSVDRGLTF.

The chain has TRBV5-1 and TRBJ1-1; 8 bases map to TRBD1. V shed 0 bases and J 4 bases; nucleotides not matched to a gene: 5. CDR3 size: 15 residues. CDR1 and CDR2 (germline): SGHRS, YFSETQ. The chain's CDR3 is CASSLEAGGLTEAFF. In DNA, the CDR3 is TGCGCCAGCAGCTTGGAGGCAGGGGGCCTCACTGAAGCTTTCTTT.